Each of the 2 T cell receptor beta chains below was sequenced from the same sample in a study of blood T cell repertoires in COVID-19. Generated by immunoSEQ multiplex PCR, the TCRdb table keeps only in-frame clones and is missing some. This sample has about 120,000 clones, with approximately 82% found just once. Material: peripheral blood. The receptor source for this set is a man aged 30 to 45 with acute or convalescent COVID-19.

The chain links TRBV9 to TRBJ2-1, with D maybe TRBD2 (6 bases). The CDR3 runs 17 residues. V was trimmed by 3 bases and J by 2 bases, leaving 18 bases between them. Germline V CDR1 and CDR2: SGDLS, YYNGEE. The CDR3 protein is CASSAPRAGRAYNEQFF. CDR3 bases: TGTGCCAGCAGCGCCCCGCGAGCGGGCCGGGCCTACAATGAGCAGTTCTTC.

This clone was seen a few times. The CDR3 protein is CSVAAGMNTEAFF. Here the CDR3 DNA reads TGCAGCGTTGCGGCAGGCATGAACACTGAAGCTTTCTTT. The rearrangement links TRBV29-1 to TRBJ1-1; D remains ambiguous. From germline, CDR1 is SQVTM and CDR2 ANQGSEA. The CDR3 loop spans 13 amino acids. Deletions cut 4 bases from V and 0 bases from J, with 9 bases between.